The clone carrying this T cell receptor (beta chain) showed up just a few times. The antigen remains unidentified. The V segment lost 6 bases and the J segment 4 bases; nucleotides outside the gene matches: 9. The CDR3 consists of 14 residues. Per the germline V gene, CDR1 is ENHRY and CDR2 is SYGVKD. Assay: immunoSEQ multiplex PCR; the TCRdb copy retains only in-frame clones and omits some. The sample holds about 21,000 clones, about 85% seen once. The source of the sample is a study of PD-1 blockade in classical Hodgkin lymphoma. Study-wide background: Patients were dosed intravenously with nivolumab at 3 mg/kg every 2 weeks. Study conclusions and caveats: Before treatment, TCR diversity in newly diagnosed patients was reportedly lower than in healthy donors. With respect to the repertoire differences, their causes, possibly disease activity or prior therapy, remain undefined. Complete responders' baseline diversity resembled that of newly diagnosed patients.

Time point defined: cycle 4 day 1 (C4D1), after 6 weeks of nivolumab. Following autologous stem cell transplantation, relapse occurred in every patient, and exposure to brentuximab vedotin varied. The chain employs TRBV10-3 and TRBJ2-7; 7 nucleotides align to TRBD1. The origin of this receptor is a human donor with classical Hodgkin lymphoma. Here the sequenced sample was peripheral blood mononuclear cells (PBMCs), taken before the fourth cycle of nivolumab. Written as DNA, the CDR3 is TGTGCCATCAGCCCGTTAGACAGGGAGTACGAGCAGTACTTC. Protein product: CAISPLDREYEQYF.